Sequencing of this TCR beta chain was carried out in a study of blood T cell repertoires in COVID-19. The CDR3 is 14 amino acids. CDR1 and CDR2 (germline): SGHVS, FQNEAQ. Trimming cost V 3 bases and J 2 bases; bases outside gene matches: 4. Some clones are missing from TCRdb's copy, which holds only in-frame ones; the method was immunoSEQ multiplex PCR. Among some 150,000 clones listed, roughly 91% were seen once. This TCR came from a man in his sixties with active or convalescent COVID-19. V is TRBV7-8 and J is TRBJ2-7; 7 nucleotides agree with TRBD2. Material for sequencing was peripheral blood. Here the CDR3 reads CASSFASGTYEQYF. The CDR3 DNA reads TGTGCCAGCAGCTTCGCTAGCGGCACCTACGAGCAGTACTTC.